The 4 T cell receptor beta chains listed next were all sequenced from one sample in a study of T cells in Graves' hyperthyroidism and ophthalmopathy. Amplification yielded TCR beta CDR3 regions, with RNA transcripts as the source. With the HTBI primer set, the TCR CDR3 went through a first round of RT-PCR. TCRdb passed the multiplex PCR reads through MiXCR, listing each CDR3 protein once. The table shows fewer than 200,000 distinct CDR3 sequences, with about 17% occurring only once. Sequences were obtained from blood. Source of these receptors: a woman aged 50 to 60 with Graves' hyperthyroidism.

V is TRBV7-9 and J is TRBJ2-7; TRBD1 agrees at 9 bases. Germline CDR1 reads SEHNR; CDR2 reads FQNEAQ (reference sequence). CDR3 length equals 15 residues. V trimming: 5 bases; J trimming: 4 bases; junction bases outside the gene matches: 9. Here the CDR3 DNA reads TGTGCCAGCAGCGCCACCGGGACAGGGTATTACGAGCAGTACTTC. It yields the protein CASSATGTGYYEQYF.

This clonotype was detected many times. V and J are TRBV12-3 or TRBV12-4 and TRBJ2-3; D unresolved. The CDR3 spans 14 residues. With 3 bases removed from V and 0 bases from J, the gap between germline ends came to 7 bases. The CDR3 reads CASSFSTSTDTQYF. CDR3 DNA sequence: TGTGCCAGCAGTTTCTCGACTAGCACAGATACGCAGTATTTT.

There are a few counts of this clonotype. The chain combines TRBV19 with TRBJ1-2; a possible D gene is TRBD1 (6 bases). Looked up from germline, CDR1 is LNHDA and CDR2 is SQIVND (reference sequence). The CDR3 spans 17 residues. Trimming took off 7 bases at V and 3 bases at J, with 24 bases between the two ends. CDR3 nucleotide sequence: TGTGCCAGTACCCCCACTAGGCGGGGGCGCGGGGACTATGGCTACACCTTC. Protein product: CASTPTRRGRGDYGYTF.

The V gene is TRBV11-3, the J gene TRBJ1-1; D gene ambiguous. The CDR3 is 12 amino acids. Germline V gene data show CDR1 as SGHNT and CDR2 as YENEEA. V lost 5 bases and J 9 bases, leaving 13 bases between the germline ends. The CDR3 nucleotides are TGTGCCAGCAGCCAAGAAGGTAGACAAGCTTTCTTT. Translation: CASSQEGRQAFF.